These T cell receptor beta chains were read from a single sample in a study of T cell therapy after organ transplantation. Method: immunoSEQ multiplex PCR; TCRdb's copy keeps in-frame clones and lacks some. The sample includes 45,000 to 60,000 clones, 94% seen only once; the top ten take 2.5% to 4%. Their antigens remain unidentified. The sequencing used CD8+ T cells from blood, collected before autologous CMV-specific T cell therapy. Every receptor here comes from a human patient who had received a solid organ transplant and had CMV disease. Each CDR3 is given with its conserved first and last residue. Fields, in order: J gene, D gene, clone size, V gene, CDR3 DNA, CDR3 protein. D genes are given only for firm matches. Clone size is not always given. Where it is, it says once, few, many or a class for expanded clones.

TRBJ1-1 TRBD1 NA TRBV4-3 TGCGCCAGCAGCCAAGGACAGGGGTGGACTGAAGCTTTCTTT CASSQGQGWTEAFF
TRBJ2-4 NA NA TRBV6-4 TGTGCCAGCAGTGAGGGTGGGGACAATCACATTCAGTACTTC CASSEGGDNHIQYF
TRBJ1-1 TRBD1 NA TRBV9 TGTGCCAGCAGTATAGGTAGGGGGCTAAGGGACACTGAAGCTTTCTTT CASSIGRGLRDTEAFF
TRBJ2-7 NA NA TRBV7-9 TGTGCCAGCAGCTTAGAAAATAACGACGAGCAGTACTTC CASSLENNDEQYF
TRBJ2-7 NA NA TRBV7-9 TGTGCCAGCAGCTTGCAGGGGAGAGCGTACGAGCAGTACTTC CASSLQGRAYEQYF
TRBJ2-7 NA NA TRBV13 TGTGCCAGCAGCTCTCAAATGCTGGGGCAGTACTTC CASSSQMLGQYF
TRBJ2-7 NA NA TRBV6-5 TGTGCCAGCGGGCTTCTGTACGAGCAGTACTTC CASGLLYEQYF
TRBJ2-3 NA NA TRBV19 TGTGCCAGTAGTCACGGGACCGTACCTAGCACAGATACGCAGTATTTT CASSHGTVPSTDTQYF
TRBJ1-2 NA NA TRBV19 TGTGCCAGTACCTTCATCGGGGGGAGATCTAACTATGGCTACACCTTC CASTFIGGRSNYGYTF
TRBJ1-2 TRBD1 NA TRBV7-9 TGTGCCAGCAGCTCCTTAAAAGGTCAACAGGGGCAGGGAGGCTACACCTTC CASSSLKGQQGQGGYTF
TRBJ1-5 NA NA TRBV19 TGTGCCAGTAGTATAGTTGGGGGGGGCCAGCCCCAGCATTTT CASSIVGGGQPQHF
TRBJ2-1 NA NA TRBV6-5 TGTGCCAGCAGGCAAAACTACAATGAGCAGTTCTTC CASRQNYNEQFF
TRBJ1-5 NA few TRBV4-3 TGCGCCAGCAGCCAAGATCCCATCAATCAGCCCCAGCATTTT CASSQDPINQPQHF
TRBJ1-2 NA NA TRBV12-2 TGTGCAAGTCGCTTAGCAGAAGCTAGGGCTAACTATGGCTACACCTTC CASRLAEARANYGYTF
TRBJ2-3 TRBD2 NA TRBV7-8 TGTGCCAGCAGCTTACATTCTGGGACTAGCTCAACAGATACGCAGTATTTT CASSLHSGTSSTDTQYF
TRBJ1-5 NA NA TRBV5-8 TGTGCCAGCAGCCTGCAGGGTTATAGCAATCAGCCCCAGCATTTT CASSLQGYSNQPQHF
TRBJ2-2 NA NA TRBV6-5 TGTGCCAGCAGTCCTCCGAACACCGGGGAGCTGTTTTTT CASSPPNTGELFF
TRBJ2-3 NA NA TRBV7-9 TGTGCCAGCAGCCTCTGGCCGGAGGGGTCAGATACGCAGTATTTT CASSLWPEGSDTQYF
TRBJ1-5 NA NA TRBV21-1 TGTGCCAGCAGCCTTCGGGCTTACGGGGGCAATCAGCCCCAGCATTTT CASSLRAYGGNQPQHF
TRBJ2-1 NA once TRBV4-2 TGTGCCAGCAGCCGAGGGGGAGATATTTACAATGAGCAGTTCTTC CASSRGGDIYNEQFF
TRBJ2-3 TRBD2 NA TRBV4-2 TGTGCCAGCAGCCACGAAGCGGGAGCGGAGGCAGATACGCAGTATTTT CASSHEAGAEADTQYF
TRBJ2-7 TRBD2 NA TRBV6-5 TGTGCCAGCAGTTCCCGTCTAAGCGGGAGCTCCTACGAGCAGTACTTC CASSSRLSGSSYEQYF
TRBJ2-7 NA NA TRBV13 TGTGCCAGCAGCACCGGATCCACCTACGAGCAGTACTTC CASSTGSTYEQYF
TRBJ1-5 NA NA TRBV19 TGTGCCAGTAGTATAGGAGGAGCTCAGCCCCAGCATTTT CASSIGGAQPQHF
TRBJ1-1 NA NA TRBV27 TGTGCCAGCAATATAGGTGTCGGAGGGGTAAACACTGAAGCTTTCTTT CASNIGVGGVNTEAFF
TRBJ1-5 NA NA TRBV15 TGTGCCACCAGCCGCCGATTCAGGGGTTTGGTTCAGCCCCAGCATTTT CATSRRFRGLVQPQHF
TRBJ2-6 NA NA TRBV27 TGTGCCAGCAGTTTAATGCCTGGGGCCAACGTCCTGACTTTC CASSLMPGANVLTF
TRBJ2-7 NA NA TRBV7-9 TGTGCCAGCAGCCCCCCCTGGGGGGCCTACGAGCAGTACTTC CASSPPWGAYEQYF
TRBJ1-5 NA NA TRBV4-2 TGTGCCAGCAGCCAAGAGTCTGGGTACAGGGTCAATCAGCCCCAGCATTTT CASSQESGYRVNQPQHF
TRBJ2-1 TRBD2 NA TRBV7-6 TGTGCCAGCAGCTTACTTCCTCTATCTTTGCGGGAGGGTTCCTACAATGAGCAGTTCTTC CASSLLPLSLREGSYNEQFF
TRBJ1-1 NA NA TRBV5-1 TGCGCCAGCAGCTCCTCAGGTGTCTTTAGCACTGAAGCTTTCTTT CASSSSGVFSTEAFF
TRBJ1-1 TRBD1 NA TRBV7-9 TGTGCCAGCAGCGCGTCTGGACAGGGGAACACTGAAGCTTTCTTT CASSASGQGNTEAFF
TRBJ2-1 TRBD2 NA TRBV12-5 TGTGCTAGTGGCCCAGGACTAGCGGAATATGGGGAGCAGTTCTTC CASGPGLAEYGEQFF
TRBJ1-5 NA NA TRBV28 TGTGCCAGCAGGACCCCTGCTCTGGGGGATATTTTTAGCAATCAGCCCCAGCATTTT CASRTPALGDIFSNQPQHF
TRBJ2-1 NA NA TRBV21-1 TGTGCCAAAGTGGGGACTAGAGGCAAGAGGGAGCAGTTCTTC CAKVGTRGKREQFF
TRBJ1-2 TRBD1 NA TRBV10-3 TGTGCCATCAGTGAGCCGGGACAGGGACTCTATGGCTACACCTTC CAISEPGQGLYGYTF
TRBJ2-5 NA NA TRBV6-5 TGTGCCAGTAACCGGGACCCAGGCCCGGTGGAGACCCAGTACTTC CASNRDPGPVETQYF
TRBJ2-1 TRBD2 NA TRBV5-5 TGTGCCAGCAGCCTTCGACTAGCGGTTTACAATGAGCAGTTCTTC CASSLRLAVYNEQFF
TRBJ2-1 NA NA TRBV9 TGTGCCAGCACCCCTCGCAGGTCCTCCTACAATGAGCAGTTCTTC CASTPRRSSYNEQFF
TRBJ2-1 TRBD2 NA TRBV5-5 TGTGCCAGCAGCTTGGGGGGACTAGCGGGGCCTCCGGGCTCCTACAATGAGCAGTTCTTC CASSLGGLAGPPGSYNEQFF
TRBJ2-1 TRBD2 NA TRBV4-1 TGCGCCAGCAGCCAAGGTAGCGGGAGAGACTACAATGAGCAGTTCTTC CASSQGSGRDYNEQFF
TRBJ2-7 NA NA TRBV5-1 TGCGCCAGCAGCTTGAGAACCGGGGGCTACGAGCAGTACTTC CASSLRTGGYEQYF
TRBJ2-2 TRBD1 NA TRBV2 TGTGCCAGCAGTGTGGTTAAAGGGGGCGACTCTGATACCGGGGAGCTGTTTTTT CASSVVKGGDSDTGELFF
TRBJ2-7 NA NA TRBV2 TGTGCCAGCATGGGGGGAATCGCCTACGAGCAGTACTTC CASMGGIAYEQYF